One sample yielded the 23 T cell receptor beta chains listed below, sequenced in a study of OX40 agonist ivuxolimab in advanced cancers. Clones were sequenced by immunoSEQ multiplex PCR, and TCRdb holds only the in-frame ones, with some missing. The sample records tens of thousands of clones, around 87% being singletons. The source was CD4+ or CD8+ T cells sorted from blood, collected in a trial of the OX40 agonist ivuxolimab. The source is an adult with an advanced solid tumor such as melanoma, head and neck, liver or kidney cancer.

The chain is built from TRBV11-2 and TRBJ2-6; D possibly corresponds to TRBD1 (6 bases). Trimming removed 5 bases from V and 0 bases from J, with 11 bases in between. Germline V gives CDR1 SGHAT, CDR2 FQNNGV. The CDR3 is 16 amino acids. The CDR3 loop reads CASSVQGTSGANVLTF. CDR3 nucleotide sequence: TGTGCCAGCAGCGTACAGGGTACCTCTGGGGCCAACGTCCTGACTTTC.

This clone is a singleton in its sample. This chain joins TRBV5-4 and TRBJ2-6, with TRBD1 identical over 7 bases. V was clipped by 4 bases and J by 0 bases; unmatched bases: 7. The CDR3 is made up of 17 amino acids. Germline V gives CDR1 SGHNT, CDR2 YYREEE (reference sequence). This chain's CDR3 is CASSNRGQPSGANVLTF. The CDR3 coding sequence is TGTGCCAGCAGCAATAGGGGACAGCCCTCTGGGGCCAACGTCCTGACTTTC.

The rearrangement joins TRBV14 to TRBJ2-1; maybe TRBD2 (6 bases). The CDR3 loop spans 15 amino acids. The V gene lost 4 bases and the J gene lost 0 bases, with 10 bases spanning the gap. Germline-derived CDR1 and CDR2 are SGHDN and FVKESK. The CDR3 is CASSPLASSYNEQFF. The DNA of the CDR3 is TGTGCCAGCAGCCCTCTAGCGTCCTCCTACAATGAGCAGTTCTTC.

V gene TRBV30 combines with J gene TRBJ1-5, with D maybe TRBD1 (6 bases). V lost 2 bases, J lost 7 bases, and 12 bases lay in between. The length of the CDR3 is 13 residues. Germline-derived CDR1 and CDR2 are GTSNPN and SVGIG (reference sequence). The CDR3 bases are TGTGCCTGGAGTACAGGGTGGGGACAGCCCCAGCATTTT. Translated, it gives CAWSTGWGQPQHF.

The CDR3 reads CASRTTLLGRTDTQYF. For the CDR3, the DNA is TGTGCCAGCAGGACTACGCTCCTAGGGCGCACAGATACGCAGTATTTT. The genes are TRBV7-9 and TRBJ2-3; D might be TRBD2 (5 bases). The ends were cut back, 6 bases at V and 1 base at J, with 17 bases in the middle. The germline gives CDR1 SEHNR, CDR2 FQNEAQ (reference sequence). There are 16 residues in the CDR3.

The chain has TRBV2 and TRBJ1-1; D not resolved. The CDR3 extends over 16 amino acids. Trimming took 2 bases from V and 0 from J, leaving 13 bases between them. From germline, CDR1 is SNHLY and CDR2 FYNNEI. The CDR3 region has the DNA TGTGCCAGCAGTGAATCCTTGGGCACCCTGAACACTGAAGCTTTCTTT. It yields the protein CASSESLGTLNTEAFF.

This rearrangement joins TRBV19 to TRBJ1-5; TRBD1 agrees at 8 bases. V trimming: 6 bases; J trimming: 3 bases; junction bases outside the gene matches: 4. The V gene's germline CDR1 is LNHDA and CDR2 SQIVND (reference sequence). CDR3 size: 14 residues. DNA of the CDR3: TGTGCCAGTAGACTACAGGGGGACAATCAGCCCCAGCATTTT. It encodes CASRLQGDNQPQHF.

V gene TRBV28 combines with J gene TRBJ2-5; D perhaps matches TRBD2 (5 bases). The DNA end is a closer match to TRBJ2-7, so the J assignment may be wrong. Germline lookup yields CDR1 MDHEN and CDR2 SYDVKM. The CDR3 is made up of 15 amino acids. The chain's CDR3 is CASSLSAGPSYEQYF. CDR3 DNA: TGTGCCAGCAGTTTATCGGCGGGTCCCTCCTACGAGCAGTACTTC.

The J gene is TRBJ2-2, the V gene TRBV10-1; weak D call: TRBD1 (5 bases). V lost 2 bases to trimming and J lost 4 bases, with 14 bases between them. The CDR3 length is 16 residues. Per germline, CDR1 WNHNN and CDR2 SYGVQD (reference sequence). The CDR3 here is CASSEGSGLGTGELFF. The CDR3 DNA is TGCGCCAGCAGTGAGGGGTCAGGGTTGGGCACCGGGGAGCTGTTTTTT.

The V gene is TRBV28, the J gene TRBJ1-4; 9 bases match TRBD1. The CDR3 sequence is 16 residues long. V shed 8 bases and J 3 bases; nucleotides not matched to a gene: 10. Germline loops: CDR1 MDHEN, CDR2 SYDVKM. In DNA, the CDR3 is TGTGCCAGCGGACCCGGGGGGACAGGGTCTAATGAAAAACTGTTTTTT. Its translation is CASGPGGTGSNEKLFF.

V and J are TRBV15 and TRBJ2-5, with TRBD1 as a possible D gene (7 bases). V was trimmed by 1 base and J by 2 bases, leaving 11 bases between them. Germline lookup yields CDR1 LNHNV and CDR2 YYDKDF (reference sequence). The CDR3 has 15 amino acids. CDR3 in DNA: TGTGCCACCAGCAGAGCCCCAGGGGGGCAAGAGACCCAGTACTTC. Protein: CATSRAPGGQETQYF.

On this clone itself: Mismatch with germline at one junction end may stem from a read error. The rearrangement links TRBV19 to TRBJ2-2; D ambiguous. The CDR3 runs to 17 residues. Germline CDR1 LNHDA, CDR2 SQIVND (reference sequence). CDR3 in DNA: TGTGCCGGTAGTATAGGACGGAACGTCGCGAACACCGGGGAGCTGTTTTTT. It specifies CAGSIGRNVANTGELFF.

The chain combines TRBV19 with TRBJ1-2; D is perhaps TRBD1 (5 bases). This CDR3 has 14 amino acids. Deletions cut 3 bases from V and 4 bases from J, with 12 bases between. Germline V CDR1 and CDR2: LNHDA, SQIVND (reference sequence). This CDR3 is CASSIEGYGYGYTF. The CDR3 coding sequence is TGTGCCAGTAGTATTGAGGGGTACGGCTATGGCTACACCTTC.

The chain carries TRBV9 and TRBJ2-7; no clear D. Trimming took 0 bases from V and 2 from J, leaving 9 bases between them. There are 14 residues in the CDR3. CDR1 and CDR2 (germline): SGDLS, YYNGEE. The CDR3: CASSVGYSPYEQYF. CDR3 coding DNA: TGTGCCAGCAGCGTAGGATACAGTCCCTACGAGCAGTACTTC. Full variable domain (outside the CDR3, taken from reference TRBV9 and TRBJ2-7): DSGVTQTPKHLITATGQRVTLRCSPRSGDLSVYWYQQSLDQGLQFLIQYYNGEERAKGNILERFSAQQFPDLHSELNLSSLELGDSALYFCASSVGYSPYEQYFGPGTRLTVT.

The genes are TRBV29-1 and TRBJ2-6; weak D call: TRBD1 (7 bases). The CDR3 extends over 17 amino acids. The germline V gene encodes CDR1 SQVTM and CDR2 ANQGSEA. The V and J ends lost 1 base and 0 bases respectively, with 13 bases between them. The chain's CDR3 is CSVEVPGGPSGANVLTF. In DNA form, the CDR3 reads TGCAGCGTTGAAGTCCCAGGGGGGCCCTCTGGGGCCAACGTCCTGACTTTC.

The chain employs TRBV19 and TRBJ2-7, with 8 bases identical to TRBD2. The junction had 16 bases not matched to a gene; V was cut back by 6 bases and J by 3 bases. CDR3 length: 17 residues. The germline CDR1 and CDR2 sequences are LNHDA and SQIVND (reference sequence). CDR3 region: CASSWAWGSGRSYEQYF. CDR3 DNA: TGTGCCAGTAGCTGGGCCTGGGGAAGCGGGAGAAGCTACGAGCAGTACTTC.

This chain uses TRBV7-2 with TRBJ2-3, with no clear D. This CDR3 is built from 15 residues. Germline CDR1 SGHTA, CDR2 FQGNSA. The V end lost 4 bases, the J end lost 0 bases, and 11 bases lay between the germline ends. As DNA, the CDR3 is TGTGCCAGCAGCTCCGACGTAATCAGCACAGATACGCAGTATTTT. Translation: CASSSDVISTDTQYF.

This rearrangement joins TRBV7-9 to TRBJ1-4, with unresolved D. Germline V gives CDR1 SEHNR, CDR2 FQNEAQ (reference sequence). V gave up 5 bases and J gave up 0 bases, with 7 bases separating them. The CDR3 is 14 amino acids. CDR3 DNA: TGTGCCAGCAGCGGAGCTGCAACTAATGAAAAACTGTTTTTT. Its translation: CASSGAATNEKLFF.

This chain joins TRBV4-2 and TRBJ1-2; TRBD1 might be the D (6 bases). The V gene lost 3 bases and the J gene lost 2 bases, with 10 bases spanning the gap. Per germline, CDR1 LGHNA and CDR2 YNFKEQ. This CDR3 region has 14 residues. CDR3 sequence reads: CASSQDSQNYGYTF. The CDR3 DNA follows: TGTGCCAGCAGCCAGGACAGCCAAAACTATGGCTACACCTTC.

The V call is TRBV6-5, the J call TRBJ1-4; D unresolved. Germline lookup yields CDR1 MNHEY and CDR2 SVGAGI. The CDR3 is made up of 15 amino acids. Trimming shortened V by 6 bases and J by 0 bases, and 11 bases separated the two germline ends. CDR3 sequence (DNA): TGTGCCAGCAGGCGCAAGGGTGCAACTAATGAAAAACTGTTTTTT. It is translated as CASRRKGATNEKLFF.

This chain links TRBV19 with TRBJ1-5, with TRBD1 matching over 12 bases. The V segment lost 10 bases and the J segment 0 bases; nucleotides outside the gene matches: 13. Germline V lookup: CDR1 LNHDA, CDR2 SQIVND (reference sequence). The CDR3 has 18 residues. This CDR3 reads CATMPGTGGIDSNQPQHF. In nucleotides, the CDR3 is TGTGCCACCATGCCCGGGACAGGGGGCATAGATAGCAATCAGCCCCAGCATTTT.

The chain employs TRBV18 and TRBJ2-5; D is perhaps TRBD1 (5 bases). This CDR3 has 13 residues. With 3 bases removed from V and 4 bases from J, the gap between germline ends came to 9 bases. The germline V gene encodes CDR1 KGHSH and CDR2 LQKENI. The chain's CDR3 is CASSPYRSETQYF. The CDR3 region has the DNA TGTGCCAGCTCACCTTACAGGTCAGAGACCCAGTACTTC.

This chain links TRBV6-5 with TRBJ1-1, with 8 bases fitting TRBD1. This CDR3 is 13 amino acids long. The ends lost 4 bases at V and 6 bases at J; junction bases unmatched: 4. Germline CDR1 is MNHEY and CDR2 is SVGAGI. The CDR3 sequence is CASSSATGAEAFF. The CDR3 DNA sequence: TGTGCCAGCAGTTCAGCGACAGGGGCTGAAGCTTTCTTT.